The rows below give T cell receptor beta chains drawn from one sample of a study of shared clonotypes between healthy human individuals. Clones were sequenced by immunoSEQ multiplex PCR, and TCRdb holds only the in-frame ones, with some missing. Among over a million clones listed, 78% were seen once. Source material: memory CD4+ T cells from PBMCs. The receptors were sampled from a man in his late teens or twenties in good health. Some clones in this sample may be carry-over from other donors' samples. Both conserved end residues are part of each CDR3. D genes are given only for firm matches. Clone size is stated in some rows and not others, as once, few, many or a class when expanded.

>17|TRBD2|TRBJ2-1|.|TRBV5-1
TGCGCCAGCAGCCCCAATCCTAGCGGGAGGCCCCCCAATGAGCAGTTCTTC
CASSPNPSGRPPNEQFF
>15|.|TRBJ2-5|.|TRBV18
TGTGCCAGCCCGCCCGGCAGGACAAACCAAGAGACCCAGTACTTC
CASPPGRTNQETQYF
>14|.|TRBJ2-1|few|TRBV7-8
TGTGCCAGCAGCTCTCCCTACAGCGGCAATGAGCAGTTCTTC
CASSSPYSGNEQFF
>19|TRBD2|TRBJ2-7|.|TRBV5-4
TGTGCCAGCAGCTTGTCGCCGGGACTAGCTGTGGGGGCATCCTACGAGCAGTACTTC
CASSLSPGLAVGASYEQYF
>14|.|TRBJ1-5|few|TRBV2
TGTGCCAGCAGTGAAACCGGGAGCAATCAGCCCCAGCATTTT
CASSETGSNQPQHF
>15|.|TRBJ2-1|.|TRBV5-4
TGTGCCAGCAGCTTGGCGGGGGCCGGATACAATGAGCAGTTCTTC
CASSLAGAGYNEQFF
>15|TRBD2|TRBJ2-2|.|TRBV27
TGTGCCAGCAGTTTAAGCGGGAGGTTTGTCGGGGAGCTGTTTTTT
CASSLSGRFVGELFF
>16|.|TRBJ2-1|once|TRBV15
TGTGCCACCAGCAGAGATGCGGACGCCACTAGGGATGAGCAGTTCTTC
CATSRDADATRDEQFF
>14|.|TRBJ2-7|.|TRBV5-8
TGTGCCAGCAGCTTGCCAGGCCCTATCTACGAGCAGTACTTC
CASSLPGPIYEQYF
>11|.|TRBJ1-2|.|TRBV20-1
TGCAGTGCTAGGCCCGGGTTTCGCTACACCTTC
CSARPGFRYTF
>13|.|TRBJ2-7|.|TRBV19
TGTGCCAGTAAAAAAGGGGAACACTACGAGCAGTACTTC
CASKKGEHYEQYF
>14|.|TRBJ1-2|.|TRBV7-2
TGTGCCAGCAGCTTAGGAGGCCATAACGAAGGCTACACCTTC
CASSLGGHNEGYTF
>15|.|TRBJ1-2|.|TRBV18
TGTGCCAGCTCTGAGGACAGTCACCCCCCCTATGGCTACACCTTC
CASSEDSHPPYGYTF
>14|.|TRBJ2-3|.|TRBV4-3
TGCGCCAGCAGCCAAGACCCCGCCACAGATACGCAGTATTTT
CASSQDPATDTQYF
>13|.|TRBJ2-7|few|TRBV19
TGTGCCAGTAGTGGAAGGGGGGGATACGAGCAGTACTTC
CASSGRGGYEQYF
>15|TRBD2|TRBJ2-7|.|TRBV6-5
TGTGCCAGCAGTTACTCGCGTACTAGCGGCTACGAGCAGTACTTC
CASSYSRTSGYEQYF
>13|.|TRBJ1-5|.|TRBV7-2
TGTGCCAGCAGCTTATATAGAGGTCAGCCCCAGCATTTT
CASSLYRGQPQHF
>13|.|TRBJ2-2|.|TRBV25-1
TGTGCCAGCAAGCCCCAGGCGACCGGGGAGCTGTTTTTT
CASKPQATGELFF
>13|.|TRBJ2-7|.|TRBV28
TGTGCCAGCAGACGGACATCCTTGGGGGAGCAGTACTTC
CASRRTSLGEQYF
>16|.|TRBJ2-1|.|TRBV4-1
TGCGCCAGCAGCCAGAGTTTCGCAAGCTCCTACAATGAGCAGTTCTTC
CASSQSFASSYNEQFF
>15|TRBD1|TRBJ2-7|.|TRBV5-4
TGTGCCAGCAGCACCCCCGGGACAGGGAGGGAATTTCTGTACTTC
CASSTPGTGREFLYF
>13|.|TRBJ1-4|once|TRBV5-1
TGCGCCAGCAGCCCCGGGACGGGGGGAAAACTGTTTTTT
CASSPGTGGKLFF